The 26 T cell receptor beta chains listed next were all sequenced from one sample in a study of monozygotic twins with inflammatory bowel disease (dated by TCRdb to about 2019). Library preparation was by 5' RACE. TCRdb lists the instrument as Illumina HiSeq 2500. The reads, reprocessed by TCRdb, yield one row per CDR3 protein sequence and no DNA. This sample's table carries about 450,000 distinct CDR3 sequences. Jointly, the top ten make up about 2.2% of the sample. Input material: blood. Receptor source: a human donor with ulcerative colitis or Crohn's disease, or a healthy co-twin of an affected twin (not recorded which).

This chain uses TRBV25-1 with TRBJ1-1. Germline V gene sequence: CDR1 MGHDK, CDR2 SYGVNS. The length of the CDR3 is 12 residues. The CDR3 is CASSESQREAFF.

This chain links TRBV7-9 with TRBJ2-2; TCRdb proposes TRBD2, but this gene call is untestable without DNA. The germline gives CDR1 SEHNR, CDR2 FQNEAQ (reference sequence). The CDR3 is made up of 15 amino acids. CDR3 region: CASTLGRAGTGELFF.

The V and J genes are TRBV10-3 and TRBJ1-2. Germline V lookup: CDR1 ENHRY, CDR2 SYGVKD. The CDR3 covers 13 residues. The CDR3 loop reads CAIRGTDSYGYTF.

This rearrangement joins TRBV6-1 to TRBJ2-1; TCRdb names TRBD2, which stays unverified in the absence of DNA. The CDR3 length is 15 residues. The V gene's germline CDR1 is MNHNS and CDR2 SASEGT. The CDR3 reads CASRLDWQDYNEQFF.

The chain uses TRBV5-5 and TRBJ2-7; TCRdb lists TRBD2, though no DNA is available to test this call. The CDR3 consists of 15 residues. Germline V gene sequence: CDR1 SGHKS, CDR2 YYEKEE (reference sequence). CDR3: CASSSGLAESYEQYF.

The chain has TRBV20-1 and TRBJ2-1; the D call of TRBD1 rests on TCRdb alone, since no DNA is present to check it. Germline CDR1 is DFQATT and CDR2 is SNEGSKA (reference sequence). CDR3 length: 15 residues. This chain's CDR3 is CSAAYGSRAYNEQFF.

This chain connects TRBV29-1 to TRBJ2-1; no DNA is available, so the TRBD2 call from TCRdb remains unchecked. This CDR3 has 13 residues. CDR1 and CDR2 from the germline V gene are SQVTM and ANQGSEA. The CDR3 loop reads CSALAGGPHEQFF.

J is TRBJ2-7 and V is TRBV20-1; checking the TCRdb D call of TRBD1 is not possible without DNA. Germline CDR1 and CDR2: DFQATT and SNEGSKA (reference sequence). CDR3 length: 14 amino acids. The chain's CDR3 is CSAIRSRADYEQYF.

The J gene is TRBJ2-2, the V gene TRBV4-2; there is no DNA to check the TCRdb D call of TRBD1. Per germline, CDR1 LGHNA and CDR2 YNFKEQ. The CDR3 spans 17 residues. CDR3 loop: CASSQDRSRGGTGELFF.

CDR3 loop: CASSPQGRSEAYF. The chain uses TRBV18 and TRBJ1-1. CDR3 length: 13 residues. Germline assignment: CDR1 KGHSH and CDR2 LQKENI.

The chain couples TRBV27 to TRBJ2-1; TCRdb's D gene call, TRBD1, goes unchecked for lack of DNA. CDR3 size: 16 residues. Germline V CDR1 and CDR2: MNHEY, SMNVEV (reference sequence). The CDR3 reads CASSSRDILGYNEQFF.

The CDR3 here is CASSQDLSVLRSDTQYF. The chain recombines TRBV4-1 with TRBJ2-3. Germline V gene sequence: CDR1 MGHRA, CDR2 YSYEKL. This CDR3 spans 17 amino acids.

V and J are TRBV29-1 and TRBJ2-1. The CDR3 spans 12 residues. Germline loops: CDR1 SQVTM, CDR2 ANQGSEA. This chain's CDR3 is CSVHQESDEQFF.

The chain couples TRBV12-3 or TRBV12-4 to TRBJ2-5. CDR3 length: 16 residues. CDR3: CASSLFVWGDQETQYF.

The V and J genes are TRBV7-6 and TRBJ1-1; as DNA is missing, the TRBD1 call by TCRdb cannot be tested. CDR3 size: 14 residues. Germline CDR1 and CDR2: SGHVS and FNYEAQ. The CDR3 sequence is CASSSDRESTEAFF.

V usage is TRBV27 and J usage is TRBJ2-5; as DNA is missing, the TRBD1 call by TCRdb cannot be tested. Germline loops: CDR1 MNHEY, CDR2 SMNVEV (reference sequence). The CDR3 length is 13 residues. CDR3 loop: CASCRGWGETQYF.

The chain combines TRBV29-1 with TRBJ1-1; TCRdb outputs TRBD1, but without DNA this stays unchecked. The germline V gene encodes CDR1 SQVTM and CDR2 ANQGSEA. This CDR3 region has 13 residues. The CDR3 region is CSVEGQFNTEAFF.

CDR3 sequence: CASSSSPGDQPQHF. V and J are TRBV7-2 and TRBJ1-5; no DNA is available, so the TRBD1 call from TCRdb remains unchecked. The CDR3 is made up of 14 amino acids. The germline V gene encodes CDR1 SGHTA and CDR2 FQGNSA.

CDR3 protein: CASSYSSSNQPQHF. The genes are TRBV6-2 or TRBV6-3 and TRBJ1-5. This CDR3 is built from 14 residues. Germline V lookup: CDR1 MNHEY, CDR2 SVGEGT.

V is TRBV11-2 and J is TRBJ1-1. There are 15 residues in the CDR3. The germline V gene encodes CDR1 SGHAT and CDR2 FQNNGV. The CDR3 region is CASSLSITANTEAFF.

The rearrangement uses TRBV12-3 or TRBV12-4 and TRBJ1-1; TCRdb outputs TRBD1, but without DNA this stays unchecked. The CDR3 length is 15 residues. The CDR3 reads CASSLAGGKNTEAFF.

The V and J genes are TRBV7-9 and TRBJ2-2. Germline V gene data show CDR1 as SEHNR and CDR2 as FQNEAQ (reference sequence). CDR3 length equals 16 residues. CDR3 amino acids: CASRNFGLIDTGELFF.

This chain links TRBV13 with TRBJ2-5; TCRdb selects TRBD2, and the lack of DNA leaves this call unchecked. The CDR3 has 15 amino acids. CDR1 and CDR2 from the germline V gene are PRHDT and FYEKMQ (reference sequence). The CDR3 loop is CASSLQLAGEETQYF. Full variable domain (outside the CDR3, taken from reference TRBV13 and TRBJ2-5): AAGVIQSPRHLIKEKRETATLKCYPIPRHDTVYWYQQGPGQDPQFLISFYEKMQSDKGSIPDRFSAQQFSDYHSELNMSSLELGDSALYFCASSLQLAGEETQYFGPGTRLLVL.

The rearrangement uses TRBV4-3 and TRBJ2-7. The CDR3 is 14 amino acids. Germline CDR1 LGHNA, CDR2 YSLEER. The CDR3 sequence is CASSQDSLTYEQYF.

V usage is TRBV30 and J usage is TRBJ1-2; checking the TCRdb D call of TRBD1 is not possible without DNA. The CDR3 is made up of 15 amino acids. Germline V gene sequence: CDR1 GTSNPN, CDR2 SVGIG (reference sequence). The CDR3: CAWILQGGVRSGYTF.

This chain links TRBV11-2 with TRBJ1-1; TCRdb returns TRBD1, unconfirmable since there is no DNA. From germline, CDR1 is SGHAT and CDR2 FQNNGV. The CDR3 has 15 amino acids. Here the CDR3 reads CASSFIHMTAGEAFF.